This TCR beta chain was sequenced for a study of cytomegalovirus exposure and HLA in healthy donors. Notes on the study in general: Most subjects had HLA-A and HLA-B alleles reportedly predicted accurately by TCR beta sequences.

Primers included in the PCR were 60 Vbeta and 13 Jbeta primers. Method: immunoSEQ multiplex PCR; TCRdb's copy keeps in-frame clones and lacks some. The sample consists of 110,000 to 150,000 clones, about 77% of them appearing once. With V trimmed by 8 bases and J by 8 bases, 11 bases remained unmatched. CDR1 is MGHRA, CDR2 YSYEKL, per germline. CDR3 length equals 14 residues. On this clone itself: The antigen is unknown.

V is TRBV4-1 and J is TRBJ1-4, with 7 bases aligning to TRBD1. This clonotype was obtained from a male donor in good health and CMV-seronegative. The sequencing sample was made of PBMCs. This CDR3 is CASGSQGGWEKLFF. Here the CDR3 DNA reads TGCGCCAGCGGTTCCCAAGGGGGCTGGGAAAAACTGTTTTTT.